A selection of T cell receptor beta chains follows, all from one sample in a study of memory CD4+ T cells and cytomegalovirus serostatus. The method was immunoSEQ multiplex PCR; TCRdb's version includes in-frame clones alone and lacks a portion of them. The repertoire holds around 53,000 clones, with around 80% as singletons. Material: memory CD4+ T cells from blood. Receptors were obtained from an adult in good health and CMV-seropositive. Each CDR3 is given without its conserved first and last residue. A D gene is named only where the DNA matches it firmly.

v_gene	d_gene	j_gene	CDR3aa
TRBV11-2	TRBD1	TRBJ1-1	ASSLAGTGGTEAF
TRBV6-5	NA	TRBJ1-2	ASSYGRMTGGYT
TRBV28	NA	TRBJ2-5	ASSPYGGKETQY
TRBV7-9	TRBD1	TRBJ1-2	ASSPDRGNIYGYT
TRBV11-1	NA	TRBJ2-7	ASSLMGTSYEQY
TRBV11-1	NA	TRBJ1-2	ASSLDPTVNYGYT
TRBV6-6	NA	TRBJ1-6	ASSLPRESYNSPLH
TRBV7-8	NA	TRBJ2-4	ASSPVVAKNIQY
TRBV28	NA	TRBJ2-7	ASSSPGTTNYEQY
TRBV2	NA	TRBJ2-6	ASSLQGPGANVLT
TRBV9	NA	TRBJ1-2	ASSVGSAIGYT
TRBV9	NA	TRBJ2-7	ASSPQINSYEQY
TRBV7-3	NA	TRBJ2-1	ASSSRGREGLF
TRBV7-2	NA	TRBJ2-5	ASSPYGETQY
TRBV28	NA	TRBJ1-4	ASSLVGVATNEKLF
TRBV5-1	NA	TRBJ2-1	ASSLDLWRNEQF
TRBV14	NA	TRBJ1-6	ASSQGGYNSPLH
TRBV7-6	TRBD1	TRBJ1-6	ASSLTGGANNSPLH
TRBV4-1	TRBD2	TRBJ2-5	ASSHPGIAGKQETQY
TRBV28	NA	TRBJ1-2	ASYGERQANYGYT
TRBV19	NA	TRBJ2-7	ASISRAGEQY
TRBV5-1	NA	TRBJ2-7	ASSLSGGSYEQY
TRBV10-3	TRBD1	TRBJ1-3	AISERIPGQGDTIY
TRBV27	NA	TRBJ1-2	ASRPQGEYGYT
TRBV6-4	NA	TRBJ1-2	ASSDSSGVRGYT
TRBV29-1	TRBD1	TRBJ2-7	SVRTGAHEQY
TRBV5-1	NA	TRBJ1-5	ASSLDGNSNQPQH
TRBV6-6	TRBD1	TRBJ1-5	ASSYGQGSNQPQH
TRBV6-1	NA	TRBJ1-6	ASSELMEGSPLH
TRBV7-3	NA	TRBJ2-2	ASKLVGFTGELF
TRBV4-2	TRBD2	TRBJ2-5	ASSRTSGQGSETQY
TRBV7-9	NA	TRBJ1-5	ASSLGDIKPQH
TRBV19	NA	TRBJ1-2	ASSGRSYT
TRBV5-4	NA	TRBJ1-2	ASSLNANYGYT
TRBV19	NA	TRBJ2-2	ASSIGPANTGELF
TRBV19	NA	TRBJ1-1	ASRYQANTEAF
TRBV30	TRBD2	TRBJ2-1	AWTLAGLHVQF
TRBV30	NA	TRBJ2-7	AWSPQTGYEQY
TRBV2	NA	TRBJ1-2	ASSETVSYGYT
TRBV6-1	TRBD1	TRBJ1-3	ASSAGQAGNTIY
TRBV30	NA	TRBJ1-2	AWSGGSYGYT
TRBV11-2	NA	TRBJ2-7	ASSLETKTEQY
TRBV15	NA	TRBJ1-5	ATSRDWMSWQGSNQPQH
TRBV28	TRBD1	TRBJ2-5	ASSPRQGVQETQY
TRBV7-2	NA	TRBJ2-5	ASSRDRETQY
TRBV6-5	TRBD1	NA	ASSPRTGVYEQY
TRBV28	NA	TRBJ1-3	ASSPDRATPGNTIY
TRBV13	TRBD1	TRBJ1-4	ASSLGTGGNEKLF
TRBV6-5	NA	TRBJ1-4	ASSYGRGHNEKLF
TRBV5-4	TRBD1	TRBJ1-2	ASSSEGGDYGYT
TRBV5-4	TRBD1	TRBJ2-5	ASSFGTGVMETQY
TRBV10-3	NA	TRBJ2-7	AISELDQGSEQY
TRBV10-2	TRBD2	TRBJ2-3	ASRPRSGTSGQIPTDTQY
TRBV19	NA	TRBJ2-7	ASSKSGSVYEQY